The entry that follows covers one T cell receptor (beta chain) sequence. The entry originates in a study of tumor-infiltrating lymphocytes in oesophageal squamous cell carcinoma. TCRdb reprocessed the PCR reads via MiXCR and lists one record per CDR3 protein. The sample includes tens of thousands of distinct CDR3 sequences, more than 30% of them seen just once. Looked up from germline, CDR1 is MNHEY and CDR2 is SMNVEV (reference sequence). CDR3 length: 13 amino acids. V dropped 3 bases and J dropped 5 bases, with 11 bases sitting between them. This TCR was sampled from a male donor with esophageal squamous cell carcinoma. The V gene is TRBV27, the J gene TRBJ2-7; the D gene could be TRBD1 or TRBD2 (5 bases each). Sequencing input: esophageal tumor tissue. This chain's CDR3 is CASSFGALNEQYF. The CDR3 coding sequence is TGTGCCAGCAGTTTCGGGGCGCTCAACGAGCAGTACTTC.